These 5 T cell receptor beta chains were sequenced from one sample in a study of CD8 T cells in ankylosing spondylitis. A single record per CDR3 protein comes from TCRdb applying MiXCR to the 5' RACE reads. The data contain 250,000 to 300,000 distinct CDR3 sequences, 15% to 20% of them singletons. Sequencing was done on a sample of blood, either unsorted or a sorted T cell fraction (not recorded which). These receptors all stem from a male donor with ankylosing spondylitis or in good health (not recorded which).

V and J are TRBV7-2 and TRBJ1-2; D gene uncertain. Trimming removed 5 bases from V and 5 bases from J, with 21 bases in between. This CDR3 contains 16 residues. Germline CDR1 reads SGHTA; CDR2 reads FQGNSA. CDR3 amino acids: CASSPEYRTSRYGYTF. The CDR3 DNA reads TGTGCCAGCAGCCCGGAATACCGGACTTCTCGGTATGGCTACACCTTC.

This clonotype has only a few counts. This chain connects TRBV6-1 to TRBJ2-6, with D possibly TRBD1 on 5 matching bases. The CDR3 spans 19 residues. The germline gives CDR1 MNHNS, CDR2 SASEGT. V lost 2 bases and J lost 2, with 19 bases in between. The CDR3 spells CASSEQGWIEVTGANVLTF. The CDR3 region has the DNA TGTGCCAGCAGTGAACAGGGTTGGATAGAAGTAACTGGGGCCAACGTCCTGACTTTC.

This rearrangement joins TRBV29-1 to TRBJ2-2; 9 bases are a match to TRBD2. After removal of 1 base from V and 3 bases from J, the junction contained 3 bases not matched to a gene. The CDR3 sequence is 15 residues long. The germline gives CDR1 SQVTM, CDR2 ANQGSEA. The CDR3 sequence: CSVEGGRADTGELFF. CDR3 in DNA: TGCAGCGTTGAAGGCGGGAGGGCCGACACCGGGGAGCTGTTTTTT.

The chain joins TRBV7-2 to TRBJ1-1; TRBD1 might be the D (5 bases). Deletions cut 5 bases from V and 5 bases from J, with 9 bases between. Germline CDR1 reads SGHTA; CDR2 reads FQGNSA. This CDR3 has 12 amino acids. CDR3 sequence (DNA): TGTGCCAGCAGCCCCGGGACTACTGAAGCTTTCTTT. Its translation is CASSPGTTEAFF.

There are a few counts of this clonotype. The rearrangement uses TRBV5-1 and TRBJ2-1; 10 bases fit TRBD2. V lost 4 bases, J lost 6 bases, and 10 bases stayed unmatched. The length of the CDR3 is 16 residues. Germline V gene lookup returns CDR1 SGHRS and CDR2 YFSETQ. CDR3 loop: CASSLLLAGVINEQFF. CDR3 bases: TGCGCCAGCAGCCTCCTTCTAGCGGGAGTTATCAATGAGCAGTTCTTC.